The entry that follows covers one TCR beta chain sequence. Its antigen remains unidentified. Germline-derived CDR1 and CDR2 are MNHNY and SVGAGI (reference sequence). The CDR3 has 13 residues. Deletions cut 5 bases from V and 0 bases from J, with 8 bases between. The entry originates in a study of OX40 agonist ivuxolimab in advanced cancers. Study as a whole: Three patients, one with hepatocellular carcinoma and two with cutaneous melanoma, achieved partial responses.

Overall study results and limits: The mean number of expanded clones was higher in CD8+ T cells than in CD4+. The 0.1-3.0 mg/kg partial responders had among the lowest clonal expansion.

This table comes from immunoSEQ multiplex PCR, and its TCRdb copy is limited to in-frame clones, with some not included. The table has 60,000 to 80,000 clones, 86% seen once. The V call is TRBV6-6, the J call TRBJ2-7, with D possibly being TRBD2 (6 bases). The TCR sequence derives from an adult with an advanced solid tumor such as melanoma, head and neck, liver or kidney cancer. The starting material was CD4+ or CD8+ T cells sorted from blood, obtained in a trial of the OX40 agonist ivuxolimab. The CDR3 DNA sequence: TGTGCCAGCAGTCGGGAGAGCTCCTACGAGCAGTACTTC. Protein product: CASSRESSYEQYF.